This entry features one T cell receptor beta chain sequence. The target antigen is unknown. This entry is derived from a study of CD8+ T cells in alopecia areata. Study-level background: Those patients who were treated received oral tofacitinib, which was given at 5 to 10 mg twice daily for moderate-to-severe alopecia areata. Study-wide results and limits: Normal-skin resident alphabeta T cells also appear among scalp sample sequences. Alopecia totalis/universalis scalp especially showed more expanded CD8+ clones than normal scalp.

RNA, once extracted, was reverse transcribed into cDNA for use as the sequencing template. The data were produced by immunoSEQ multiplex PCR, yet TCRdb's version contains in-frame clones alone and is incomplete. The sample consists of approximately 180,000 clones, roughly 66% of them appearing once. The CDR3 totals 14 residues. CDR1 is SGHDT and CDR2 is YYEEEE in the germline V gene. Trimming removed 3 bases from V and 7 bases from J, with 16 bases in between. This rearrangement joins TRBV5-6 to TRBJ1-2; D may be TRBD1 (5 bases). This clonotype was sampled from a human donor with alopecia areata. This sample comprised CD8+ T cells sorted from blood, obtained at week 0. In DNA form, the CDR3 reads TGTGCCAGCAGCTGGGGGAGTCCTGGCTCTGGCTACACCTTC. This gives the protein CASSWGSPGSGYTF.